The following is a T cell receptor (beta chain) sequence with its context. The CDR3 covers 14 residues. The germline V and J ends were trimmed by 3 bases and 5 bases, with 14 bases remaining between them. The germline V gene has CDR1 SGHRS and CDR2 YFSETQ. These data are taken from a study of control samples from healthy donors and cancer patients. The repertoire was sequenced with immunoSEQ multiplex PCR; TCRdb's copy has only in-frame clones and lacks some. The sample shows 150,000 or so clones, 85% to 90% of them seen only once. The sequenced material came from blood. The origin of this receptor is a young man in good health. The gene calls are TRBV5-1 and TRBJ1-1; TRBD1 might be the D (5 bases). CDR3 DNA sequence: TGCGCCAGCAGCTCCCTTCAGGGTAGGACTGAAGCTTTCTTT. This encodes CASSSLQGRTEAFF. The full variable domain, with the rest looked up from reference TRBV5-1 and TRBJ1-1, is KAGVTQTPRYLIKTRGQQVTLSCSPISGHRSVSWYQQTPGQGLQFLFEYFSETQRNKGNFPGRFSGRQFSNSRSEMNVSTLELGDSALYLCASSSLQGRTEAFFGQGTRLTVV.